Only a few counts were recorded for the clone carrying this T cell receptor beta chain. Its antigen is not identified. Trimming cost V 3 bases and J 3 bases; bases outside gene matches: 6. This CDR3 spans 16 amino acids. Germline V gives CDR1 SGDLS, CDR2 YYNGEE. This entry belongs to a study of beta chain features in type 1 diabetes. Study overall: Across all samples, roughly 99 million sorted cells were examined.

Expressed TCRB transcripts got sequenced, as all isolated RNA was reverse transcribed. Method: immunoSEQ multiplex PCR; TCRdb's copy keeps in-frame clones and lacks some. The sample contains approximately 600,000 clones, roughly an eighth of which appear only once. Overall study findings and caveats: A moderate, significant TCRB CDR3 shortening appeared in type 1 diabetes across four CD4+ subsets.

CD45RO/CCR7/CD25/CD127/CD95/CD27 staining was used to isolate CD4+ naive, central memory, regulatory and stem cell-like memory cells by sorting. Purity of each sorted population was above 95%. The chain recombines TRBV9 with TRBJ1-4; 9 positions match TRBD1. This clonotype was obtained from a man aged 25-45 years with type 1 diabetes. Sequenced sample: naive CD4+ T cells from blood. CDR3 loop: CASSAGTGRANEKLFF. CDR3 nucleotide sequence: TGTGCCAGCAGCGCCGGGACAGGGCGAGCTAATGAAAAACTGTTTTTT.